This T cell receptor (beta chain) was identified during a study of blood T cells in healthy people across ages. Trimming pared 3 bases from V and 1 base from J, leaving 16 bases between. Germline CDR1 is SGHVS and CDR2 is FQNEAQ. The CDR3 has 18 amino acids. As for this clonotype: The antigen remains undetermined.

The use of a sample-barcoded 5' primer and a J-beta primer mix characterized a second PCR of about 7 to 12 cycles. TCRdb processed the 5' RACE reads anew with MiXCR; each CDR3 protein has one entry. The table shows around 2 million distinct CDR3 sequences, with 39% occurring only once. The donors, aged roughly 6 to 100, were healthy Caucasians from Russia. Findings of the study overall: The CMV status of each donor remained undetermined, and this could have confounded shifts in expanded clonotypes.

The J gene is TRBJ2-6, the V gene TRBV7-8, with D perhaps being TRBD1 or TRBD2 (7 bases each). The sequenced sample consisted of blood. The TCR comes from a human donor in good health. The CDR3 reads CASSFPGEGASGANVLTF. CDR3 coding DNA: TGTGCCAGCAGCTTCCCCGGGGAGGGGGCATCTGGGGCCAACGTCCTGACTTTC.